This TCR beta chain was documented in a study of blood T cells in healthy people across ages. General study findings and limits: There were more naive CD4+ cells and higher diversity in long-lived donors than in aged donors.

Next came a second PCR, run for about 7 to 11 cycles, which used a sample-barcoded 5' primer along with a J-beta primer mix. Each TCR beta cDNA got a 12-nucleotide random molecular identifier. MiXCR, run by TCRdb on the 5' RACE reads, gives a single entry per CDR3 protein. Of 750,000 to 950,000 distinct CDR3 sequences in the sample, 53% were seen once. Isolated PBMCs totaled at least 7 million in each sample. Trimming removed 1 base at V and 4 bases at J, with 10 bases between. CDR1 is SNHLY and CDR2 is FYNNEI in the germline V gene. The CDR3 contains 14 residues. On this clonotype: Its specificity is not known.

The V and J genes are TRBV2 and TRBJ1-1, with D hard to call. The sequencing input was blood. This TCR derives from a man at least 80 years old in good health. CDR3 in amino acids: CASSEGTSATEAFF. The CDR3 nucleotides read TGTGCCAGCAGTGAAGGCACCAGCGCCACTGAAGCTTTCTTT.